The next 8 T cell receptor beta chains were all read from a single sample in a study of blood T cells in healthy people across ages. Next came a second PCR, run for about 6 to 12 cycles, which used a sample-barcoded 5' primer along with a J-beta primer mix. MiXCR, applied by TCRdb to the 5' RACE reads, yields one record per CDR3 protein. The sample carries about 730,000 distinct CDR3 sequences, approximately 43% recorded once. The sequenced sample was blood. The receptors come from a woman in her sixties in good health.

This clonotype was counted a few times. The V call is TRBV7-6, the J call TRBJ2-3; 9 bases are a match to TRBD2. The CDR3 extends over 16 amino acids. J was trimmed by 4 bases and V by 2 bases; bases with no gene match: 7. CDR1 and CDR2 from the germline V gene are SGHVS and FNYEAQ. The CDR3 DNA is TGTGCCAGCAGCTTAAGGGCGGGGGGGCCGGCAGATACGCAGTATTTT. This encodes CASSLRAGGPADTQYF.

This clonotype was counted only a few times. The V call is TRBV7-9, the J call TRBJ2-1, with D hard to call. Trimming removed 5 bases at V and 7 bases at J, with 12 bases between. The CDR3 has 13 residues. Per germline, CDR1 SEHNR and CDR2 FQNEAQ (reference sequence). The CDR3 reads CASSPGARNEQFF. The CDR3 coding sequence is TGTGCCAGCAGCCCCGGTGCTAGAAATGAGCAGTTCTTC.

The V call is TRBV13, the J call TRBJ1-4; D remains unclear. Trimming removed 1 base from V and 7 bases from J, with 13 bases in between. The CDR3 is 15 amino acids. Germline values: CDR1 PRHDT, CDR2 FYEKMQ (reference sequence). The CDR3 coding sequence is TGTGCCAGCAGCTTAGTTTCGGTATCCGGTGAAAAACTGTTTTTT. This encodes CASSLVSVSGEKLFF.

This clonotype was found a few times. V gene TRBV6-5 combines with J gene TRBJ2-5, with D unresolved. The CDR3 is made up of 14 amino acids. Germline values: CDR1 MNHEY, CDR2 SVGAGI. Trimming took off 5 bases at V and 0 bases at J, with 10 bases between the two ends. Written as DNA, the CDR3 is TGTGCCAGCAGTCCTCCCTTGTACCAAGAGACCCAGTACTTC. As protein: CASSPPLYQETQYF.

V usage is TRBV28 and J usage is TRBJ1-2; 8 bases match TRBD1. Germline V gene sequence: CDR1 MDHEN, CDR2 SYDVKM. The V and J ends lost 6 bases and 7 bases, in that order; junction bases with no gene match: 10. The CDR3 is 14 residues long. The CDR3 loop reads CASSRDRGGGGYTF. The CDR3 DNA sequence: TGTGCCAGCAGCCGTGACAGGGGCGGGGGTGGCTACACCTTC.

The chain couples TRBV24-1 to TRBJ2-3; D could derive from TRBD1 or TRBD2 (6 bases each). The CDR3 covers 16 residues. V was clipped by 7 bases and J by 2 bases, with 18 bases between them. CDR1 is KGHDR and CDR2 is SFDVKD in the germline V gene. CDR3 DNA: TGTGCCACCAGCGCCGTTAAGGGGGAGGCCACAGATACGCAGTATTTT. It specifies CATSAVKGEATDTQYF.

V is TRBV28 and J is TRBJ1-4; no clear D gene. The ends were cut back, 3 bases at V and 3 bases at J, with 8 bases in the middle. Germline lookup yields CDR1 MDHEN and CDR2 SYDVKM. The CDR3 extends over 14 amino acids. CDR3 sequence (DNA): TGTGCCAGCAGTTTTTGGTGGGCTAATGAAAAACTGTTTTTT. Residues: CASSFWWANEKLFF.

The chain is built from TRBV7-9 and TRBJ1-6, with a tentative D call TRBD1 (5 bases). The V and J ends lost 0 bases and 10 bases respectively, with 13 bases between them. From germline, CDR1 is SEHNR and CDR2 FQNEAQ (reference sequence). The CDR3 length is 15 residues. For the CDR3, the DNA is TGTGCCAGCAGCTTAGCGCAGGGATGGGGGTCACCCCTCCACTTT. This encodes CASSLAQGWGSPLHF.